Here is one T cell receptor beta chain with its context. The sample is drawn from a study of blood T cell repertoires in COVID-19. The V gene end was trimmed by 4 bases and the J gene end by 7 bases; junction bases not matched to a gene: 7. This CDR3 is 13 amino acids long. Germline V CDR1 and CDR2: SQVTM, ANQGSEA. Assay used: immunoSEQ multiplex PCR; TCRdb lists only in-frame clones, some missing. The data show about 300,000 clones, approximately 90% seen once. The sequence came from a woman aged 18 to 35 who had recovered from COVID-19. The sample taken for sequencing was PBMCs or T cells enriched from blood (not recorded which). This chain joins TRBV29-1 and TRBJ1-3, with 7 bases aligning to TRBD1. The CDR3 sequence is CSVAKLQGNTIYF. The CDR3 region has the DNA TGCAGCGTTGCCAAATTACAGGGGAACACCATATATTTT.